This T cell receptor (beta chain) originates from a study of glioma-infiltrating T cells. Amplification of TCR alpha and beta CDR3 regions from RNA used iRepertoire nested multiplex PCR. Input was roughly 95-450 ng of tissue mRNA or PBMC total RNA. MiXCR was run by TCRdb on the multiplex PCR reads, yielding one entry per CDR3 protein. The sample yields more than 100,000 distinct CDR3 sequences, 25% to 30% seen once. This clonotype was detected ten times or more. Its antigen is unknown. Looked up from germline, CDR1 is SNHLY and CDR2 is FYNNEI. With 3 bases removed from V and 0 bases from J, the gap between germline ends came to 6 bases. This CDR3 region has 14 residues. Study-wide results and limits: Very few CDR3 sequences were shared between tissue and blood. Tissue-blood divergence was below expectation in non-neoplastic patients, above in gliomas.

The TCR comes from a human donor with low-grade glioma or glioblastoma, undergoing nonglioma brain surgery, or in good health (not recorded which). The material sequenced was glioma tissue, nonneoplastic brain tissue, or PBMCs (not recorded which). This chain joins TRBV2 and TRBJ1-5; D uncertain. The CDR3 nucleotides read TGTGCCAGCAGTGAGGTTTATAGCAATCAGCCCCAGCATTTT. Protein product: CASSEVYSNQPQHF.